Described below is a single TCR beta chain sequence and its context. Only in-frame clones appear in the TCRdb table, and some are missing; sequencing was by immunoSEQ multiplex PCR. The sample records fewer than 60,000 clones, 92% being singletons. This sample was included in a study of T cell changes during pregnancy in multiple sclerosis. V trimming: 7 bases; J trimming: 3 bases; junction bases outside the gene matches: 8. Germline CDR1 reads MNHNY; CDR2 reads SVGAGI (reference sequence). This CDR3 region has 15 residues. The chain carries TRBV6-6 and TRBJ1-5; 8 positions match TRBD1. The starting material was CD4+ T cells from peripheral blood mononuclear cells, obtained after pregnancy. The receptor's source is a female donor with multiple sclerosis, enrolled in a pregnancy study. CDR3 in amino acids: CASIPGTGYNQPQHF. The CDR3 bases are TGTGCCAGCATACCCGGGACAGGCTACAATCAGCCCCAGCATTTT.